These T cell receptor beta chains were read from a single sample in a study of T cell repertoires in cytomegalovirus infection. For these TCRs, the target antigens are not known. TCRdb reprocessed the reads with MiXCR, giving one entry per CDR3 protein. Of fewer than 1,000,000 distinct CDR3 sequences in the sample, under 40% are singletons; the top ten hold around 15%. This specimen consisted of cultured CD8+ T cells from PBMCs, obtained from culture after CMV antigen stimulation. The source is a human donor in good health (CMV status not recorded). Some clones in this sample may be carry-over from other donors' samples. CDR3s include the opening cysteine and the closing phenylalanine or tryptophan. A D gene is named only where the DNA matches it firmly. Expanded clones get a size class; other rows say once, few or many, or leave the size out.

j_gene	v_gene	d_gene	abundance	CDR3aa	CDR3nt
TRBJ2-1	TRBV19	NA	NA	CASKGKGVYNEQFF	TGTGCCAGTAAAGGGAAAGGGGTCTACAATGAGCAGTTCTTC
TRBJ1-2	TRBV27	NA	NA	CASSLSAGSGYTF	TGTGCCAGCAGTTTGTCGGCAGGGTCTGGCTACACCTTC
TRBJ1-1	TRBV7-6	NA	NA	CASSLESTTEAFF	TGTGCCAGCAGCTTAGAATCGACAACTGAAGCTTTCTTT
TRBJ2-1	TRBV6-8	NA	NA	CASWSGDEQFF	TGTGCCTCTTGGTCAGGTGATGAGCAGTTCTTC
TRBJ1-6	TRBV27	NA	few	CASCRGHSAYNSPLHF	TGTGCCAGCTGCCGCGGCCACAGTGCATATAATTCACCCCTCCACTTT
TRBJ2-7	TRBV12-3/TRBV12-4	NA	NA	CASSFGGVYEQYF	TGTGCCAGCAGTTTTGGCGGGGTCTACGAGCAGTACTTC
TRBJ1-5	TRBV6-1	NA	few	CASSGPLLSGPNQPQHF	TGTGCCAGCAGTGGCCCCCTATTGTCGGGGCCCAATCAGCCCCAGCATTTT
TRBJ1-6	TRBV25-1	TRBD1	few	CASSERGGQGRSGDNSPLHF	TGTGCCAGCAGTGAAAGGGGGGGACAGGGCCGTTCGGGGGATAATTCACCCCTCCACTTT
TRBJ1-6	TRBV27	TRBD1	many	CASSPGTGNSPLHF	TGTGCCAGCAGTCCCGGGACAGGGAACTCACCCCTCCACTTT
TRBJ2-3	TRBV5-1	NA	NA	CASSLERLSTDTQYF	TGCGCCAGCAGCTTGGAGCGGCTTAGCACAGATACGCAGTATTTT
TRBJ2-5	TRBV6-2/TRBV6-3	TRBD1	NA	CASSYGTVMFQETQYF	TGTGCCAGCAGTTACGGGACAGTGATGTTCCAAGAGACCCAGTACTTC
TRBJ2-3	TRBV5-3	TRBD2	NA	CASSRGTSDTDTQYF	TGTGCCAGCAGCAGAGGGACTAGCGACACAGATACGCAGTATTTT
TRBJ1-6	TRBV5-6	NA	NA	CASSLIPMNSPLHF	TGTGCCAGCAGCTTAATACCGATGAATTCACCCCTCCACTTT
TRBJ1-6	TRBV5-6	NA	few	CASSPTESDSPLHF	TGTGCCAGCAGCCCGACCGAAAGTGACTCACCCCTCCACTTT
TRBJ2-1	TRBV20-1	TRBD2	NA	CSARAAGHSYNEQFF	TGCAGTGCTAGAGCAGCGGGGCACTCCTACAATGAGCAGTTCTTC
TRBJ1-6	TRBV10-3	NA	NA	CAISGAGTRGRDSPLHF	TGTGCCATCAGTGGGGCCGGGACCAGGGGAAGGGATTCACCCCTCCACTTT
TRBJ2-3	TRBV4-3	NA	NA	CASSEGGQTDTQYF	TGCGCCAGCAGCGAGGGGGGGCAGACAGATACGCAGTATTTT
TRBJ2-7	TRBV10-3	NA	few	CATLRDTGSYEQYF	TGTGCCACTCTCCGGGACACAGGCTCCTACGAGCAGTACTTC
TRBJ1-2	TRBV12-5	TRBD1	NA	CASGQWGQGVGYTF	TGTGCTAGTGGCCAGTGGGGACAGGGGGTCGGCTACACCTTC
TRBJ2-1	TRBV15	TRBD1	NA	CATSRVRDSQVHNEQFF	TGTGCCACCAGCAGAGTTCGGGACAGCCAGGTTCACAATGAGCAGTTCTTC
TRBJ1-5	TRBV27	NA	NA	CASSFEGSNQPQHF	TGTGCCAGCAGTTTCGAGGGCAGCAATCAGCCCCAGCATTTT
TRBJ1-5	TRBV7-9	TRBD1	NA	CASSRDRGDHNQPQHF	TGTGCCAGCAGCCGGGACAGAGGGGACCACAATCAGCCCCAGCATTTT
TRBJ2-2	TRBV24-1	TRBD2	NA	CAAMTQASGGTANTGELFF	TGTGCCGCCATGACCCAGGCTAGCGGGGGGACCGCGAACACCGGGGAGCTGTTTTTT
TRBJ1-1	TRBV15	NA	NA	CATSREDRPGTEAFF	TGTGCCACCAGCAGAGAGGACCGCCCCGGCACTGAAGCTTTCTTT
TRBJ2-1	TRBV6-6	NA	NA	CASRGPIAEGSYNEQFF	TGTGCCAGCAGAGGTCCCATAGCGGAGGGTTCCTACAATGAGCAGTTCTTC
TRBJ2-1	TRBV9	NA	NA	CASSVGPLPSAAYNEQFF	TGTGCCAGCAGCGTAGGCCCCCTACCTAGCGCGGCCTACAATGAGCAGTTCTTC
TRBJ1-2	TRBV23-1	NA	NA	CASSQSVWGDGYTF	TGCGCCAGCAGTCAATCAGTGTGGGGGGACGGCTACACCTTC
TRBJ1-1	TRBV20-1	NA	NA	CSARVTGLETEAFF	TGCAGTGCGCGAGTGACAGGTCTCGAAACTGAAGCTTTCTTT
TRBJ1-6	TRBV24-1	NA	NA	CVTSDRQPSTYNSPLHF	TGTGTCACCAGTGACCGTCAGCCCAGCACCTATAATTCACCCCTCCACTTT
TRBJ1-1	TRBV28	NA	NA	CASRLREMNTEAFF	TGTGCCAGCAGGTTAAGGGAAATGAACACTGAAGCTTTCTTT
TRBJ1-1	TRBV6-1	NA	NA	CASGLQGNRAMNTEAFF	TGTGCCAGCGGACTACAGGGAAATCGGGCAATGAACACTGAAGCTTTCTTT
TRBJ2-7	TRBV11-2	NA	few	CASSETQGLGNYEQYF	TGTGCCAGCAGCGAAACACAGGGTTTGGGAAACTACGAGCAGTACTTC
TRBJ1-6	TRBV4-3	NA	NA	CASSQDGILPLHF	TGCGCCAGCAGCCAAGATGGAATTTTACCCCTCCACTTT
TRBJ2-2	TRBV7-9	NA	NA	CASSSWSDDVAGELFF	TGTGCCAGCAGCTCCTGGTCGGACGACGTGGCCGGGGAGCTGTTTTTT
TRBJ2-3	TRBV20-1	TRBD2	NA	CSAWTSGGDRSTDTQYF	TGCAGTGCTTGGACTAGCGGGGGGGACCGTAGCACAGATACGCAGTATTTT
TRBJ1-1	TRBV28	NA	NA	CASSFGSVGTEAFF	TGTGCCAGCAGTTTTGGATCTGTGGGCACTGAAGCTTTCTTT
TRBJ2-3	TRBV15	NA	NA	CATSRDRPGSKDTQYF	TGTGCCACCAGCAGAGATCGGCCGGGATCCAAAGATACGCAGTATTTT
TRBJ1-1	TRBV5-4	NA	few	CASNNEDGFSEAFF	TGTGCCAGCAACAATGAGGACGGCTTCTCTGAAGCTTTCTTT
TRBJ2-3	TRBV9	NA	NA	CASSQRTSSTDTQYF	TGTGCCAGCAGCCAGAGGACGTCGAGCACAGATACGCAGTATTTT
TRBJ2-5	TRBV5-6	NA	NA	CASSRASGRETQYF	TGTGCCAGCAGCCGGGCCTCAGGCCGAGAGACCCAGTACTTC
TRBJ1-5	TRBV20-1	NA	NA	CSVPGGGSQPQHF	TGCAGTGTCCCAGGAGGGGGATCACAGCCCCAGCATTTT
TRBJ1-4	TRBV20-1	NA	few	CSALNRDQGKLFF	TGCAGTGCGCTTAACAGGGACCAAGGAAAACTGTTTTTT
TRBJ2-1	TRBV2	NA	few	CATPIVGPRYNEQFF	TGTGCCACCCCTATCGTGGGCCCACGCTACAATGAGCAGTTCTTC
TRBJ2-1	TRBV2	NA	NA	CASSGLTRTAGNEQFF	TGTGCCAGCAGTGGTCTGACAAGGACGGCTGGGAATGAGCAGTTCTTC
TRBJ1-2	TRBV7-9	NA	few	CANNRAIYGYTF	TGTGCCAACAACCGGGCCATCTATGGCTACACCTTC
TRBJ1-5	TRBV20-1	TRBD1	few	CSAVGTGGVRHF	TGCAGTGCTGTAGGGACAGGGGGGGTCCGGCATTTT
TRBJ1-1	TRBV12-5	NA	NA	CASGLVDSLPRRAAAFF	TGTGCTAGTGGTTTGGTAGATTCATTACCCCGACGGGCAGCGGCTTTCTTT
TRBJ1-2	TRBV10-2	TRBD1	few	CASSESPGGANYGYTF	TGCGCCAGCAGTGAGTCCCCAGGGGGCGCGAACTATGGCTACACCTTC
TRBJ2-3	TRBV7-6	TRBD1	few	CASSQPDRGTDTQYF	TGTGCCAGCAGTCAACCCGACAGGGGCACAGATACGCAGTATTTT
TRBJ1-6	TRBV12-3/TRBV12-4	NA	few	CASSPQRQSLHF	TGTGCCAGCAGTCCGCAACGACAGTCTCTCCACTTT
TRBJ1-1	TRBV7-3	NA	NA	CASSLPDRSNTEAFF	TGTGCCAGCAGCTTACCGGACAGATCTAACACTGAAGCTTTCTTT
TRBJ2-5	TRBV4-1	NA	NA	CASSQVSKETQYF	TGCGCCAGCAGCCAAGTTAGCAAAGAGACCCAGTACTTC
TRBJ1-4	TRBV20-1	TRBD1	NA	CSATDRPGEKLFF	TGCAGTGCCACGGACAGGCCCGGGGAAAAACTGTTTTTT
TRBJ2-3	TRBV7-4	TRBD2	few	CASSTRLAGGPDTQYF	TGTGCCAGCAGCACTCGACTAGCGGGGGGGCCAGATACGCAGTATTTT
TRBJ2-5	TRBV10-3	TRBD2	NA	CAISGPSGDQETQYF	TGTGCCATCAGTGGTCCTAGCGGGGACCAAGAGACCCAGTACTTC
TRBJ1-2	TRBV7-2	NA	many	CASSLAPGVHGGYTF	TGTGCCAGCAGCTTAGCGCCAGGGGTCCATGGCGGCTACACCTTC
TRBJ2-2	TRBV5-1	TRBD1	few	CASSTLGQENTGELFF	TGCGCCAGCAGCACACTGGGACAGGAGAACACCGGGGAGCTGTTTTTT
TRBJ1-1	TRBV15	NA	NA	CATSSLRDIEAFF	TGTGCCACCAGCAGCCTAAGGGACATTGAAGCTTTCTTT
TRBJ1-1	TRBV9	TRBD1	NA	CASSDGTAQGNTEAFF	TGTGCCAGCAGCGATGGGACAGCTCAGGGGAACACTGAAGCTTTCTTT
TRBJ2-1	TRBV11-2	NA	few	CASSLYLGTYNEQFF	TGTGCCAGCAGCTTATATTTGGGGACTTACAATGAGCAGTTCTTC